The 24 T cell receptor beta chains in this list originate from one sample, sequenced in a study of blood T cells in healthy people across ages. The use of a sample-barcoded 5' primer and a J-beta primer mix characterized a second PCR of about 7 to 12 cycles. TCRdb re-called the 5' RACE reads with MiXCR, one entry per CDR3 protein. The data hold 550,000 to 700,000 distinct CDR3 sequences, with 25% to 30% observed a single time. Sample: blood. These receptors all come from a woman in her sixties or seventies in good health.

V is TRBV18 and J is TRBJ2-1, with a weak D call TRBD1 (5 bases). CDR1 and CDR2 (germline): KGHSH, LQKENI. The CDR3 covers 16 residues. V was cut by 0 bases and J by 9 bases, with 18 bases left in between. CDR3 residues: CASSPPETAMWGEQFF. The CDR3 DNA reads TGTGCCAGCTCACCACCGGAGACAGCAATGTGGGGTGAGCAGTTCTTC.

This clonotype was observed once. The rearrangement uses TRBV29-1 and TRBJ1-2, with a tentative D call TRBD1 (5 bases). Between the trimmed V and J ends, which lost 5 bases and 3 bases, there was a span of 10 bases. The CDR3 runs 12 residues. In germline, CDR1 is SQVTM, CDR2 ANQGSEA. The CDR3 reads CSVTGGDYGYTF. The CDR3 nucleotides read TGCAGCGTTACCGGGGGAGACTATGGCTACACCTTC.

This clonotype was recorded many times. The genes are TRBV29-1 and TRBJ1-4; weak D call: TRBD1 (5 bases). CDR1 is SQVTM and CDR2 is ANQGSEA in the germline V gene. Trimming pared 4 bases from V and 7 bases from J, leaving 10 bases between. The CDR3 length is 12 residues. The CDR3 loop reads CSVGGWSEKLFF. In nucleotides, the CDR3 is TGCAGCGTTGGGGGGTGGAGTGAAAAACTGTTTTTT.

This clonotype was seen more than once but under ten times. The CDR3 loop is CAISVQGLLGYTF. The CDR3 region has the DNA TGTGCCATCAGTGTCCAGGGTTTGCTTGGCTACACCTTC. This chain uses TRBV10-3 with TRBJ1-2, with D possibly being TRBD1 (5 bases). CDR3 length: 13 amino acids. CDR1 is ENHRY and CDR2 is SYGVKD in the germline V gene. Trimming pared 4 bases from V and 7 bases from J, leaving 13 bases between.

This clonotype was seen only a few times. This rearrangement joins TRBV6-2 or TRBV6-3 to TRBJ2-6, with TRBD2 matching 11 bases. This CDR3 has 20 amino acids. V gave up 4 bases and J gave up 2 bases; unmatched junction bases: 13. In germline, CDR1 is MNHEY, CDR2 SVGEGT. CDR3 coding DNA: TGTGCCAGCAGTTCCCCTAGCGGGGGGCCTACCGCTCCTGGGGCCAACGTCCTGACTTTC. This sequence encodes CASSSPSGGPTAPGANVLTF.

This clonotype has a count of ten or more. The chain combines TRBV25-1 with TRBJ1-1; the D gene is possibly TRBD1 (5 bases). Germline V lookup: CDR1 MGHDK, CDR2 SYGVNS. Trimming removed 4 bases from V and 1 base from J, with 10 bases in between. The CDR3 extends over 14 amino acids. DNA of the CDR3: TGTGCCAGCAGTGTGGGACTCCCGAACACTGAAGCTTTCTTT. Translated, it gives CASSVGLPNTEAFF. The variable domain in full, completed from reference TRBV25-1 and TRBJ1-1, reads EADIYQTPRYLVIGTGKKITLECSQTMGHDKMYWYQQDPGMELHLIHYSYGVNSTEKGDLSSESTVSRIRTEHFPLTLESARPSHTSQYLCASSVGLPNTEAFFGQGTRLTVV.

The chain recombines TRBV7-2 with TRBJ1-2; D remains ambiguous. V gave up 3 bases and J gave up 6 bases, with 8 bases separating them. Germline loops: CDR1 SGHTA, CDR2 FQGNSA. This CDR3 comprises 12 residues. The CDR3 spells CASSLVSDGYTF. The CDR3 DNA reads as TGTGCCAGCAGCTTGGTTTCTGATGGCTACACCTTC.

There are a few counts of this clonotype. The rearrangement joins TRBV24-1 to TRBJ1-2; 8 bases agree with TRBD1. The germline gives CDR1 KGHDR, CDR2 SFDVKD. The ends lost 2 bases at V and 7 bases at J; junction bases unmatched: 8. The length of the CDR3 is 15 residues. The CDR3 sequence is CATSDSLDRVGGYTF. In DNA form, the CDR3 reads TGTGCCACCAGTGATTCCCTGGACAGGGTTGGTGGCTACACCTTC.

The chain is built from TRBV5-4 and TRBJ2-1, with 7 nucleotides matching TRBD2. The V and J ends lost 4 bases and 8 bases, in that order; junction bases with no gene match: 15. This CDR3 comprises 16 residues. In germline, CDR1 is SGHNT, CDR2 YYREEE (reference sequence). The CDR3 nucleotides are TGTGCCAGCAGCCCAATTCTGGGGGGGGGATTCTATGAGCAGTTCTTC. This sequence encodes CASSPILGGGFYEQFF.

The rearrangement joins TRBV7-2 to TRBJ2-1; a possible D gene is TRBD2 (6 bases). The CDR3 totals 11 residues. Trimming took 5 bases from V and 9 from J, leaving 8 bases between them. Looked up from germline, CDR1 is SGHTA and CDR2 is FQGNSA. DNA of the CDR3: TGTGCCAGCAGCAACGGGGGTGAGCAGTTCTTC. Its translation is CASSNGGEQFF.

This clonotype has more than one count but fewer than ten. V usage is TRBV24-1 and J usage is TRBJ2-5; 10 nucleotides line up with TRBD1. The germline CDR1 and CDR2 sequences are KGHDR and SFDVKD. V shed 5 bases and J 4 bases; nucleotides not matched to a gene: 3. This CDR3 is built from 14 residues. CDR3: CATSADRGRETQYF. The CDR3 coding sequence is TGTGCCACCAGTGCAGACAGGGGGCGAGAGACCCAGTACTTC.

The CDR3 here is CSAKSGVTDTQYF. CDR3 nucleotides: TGCAGTGCTAAAAGCGGGGTCACAGATACGCAGTATTTT. This sequence joins TRBV20-1 and TRBJ2-3; 7 nucleotides agree with TRBD2. This CDR3 is 13 amino acids long. Germline assignment: CDR1 DFQATT and CDR2 SNEGSKA (reference sequence). V was pared by 4 bases and J by 2 bases, with 3 bases of the junction left unmatched.

About this clonotype: A much larger clone lies a single base off, so this may be a read error. The rearrangement links TRBV7-2 to TRBJ2-5; D is perhaps TRBD1 or TRBD2 (5 bases each). CDR3 length equals 14 residues. Germline V gives CDR1 SGHTA, CDR2 FQGNSA. With 3 bases removed from V and 7 bases from J, the gap between germline ends came to 15 bases. In nucleotides, the CDR3 is TGTGCCAGCAGCTTCTATCAGGGCGGAGGGACCCAGTACTTC. Translating it yields CASSFYQGGGTQYF.

This clonotype showed up just a few times. This chain connects TRBV5-1 to TRBJ2-1; D tentatively reads TRBD1 or TRBD2 (6 bases each). The V end was cut by 1 base, the J end by 4 bases, with 12 bases between. Germline V lookup: CDR1 SGHRS, CDR2 YFSETQ. This CDR3 spans 15 amino acids. CDR3 in amino acids: CASSLNTGTYNEQFF. In DNA form, the CDR3 reads TGCGCCAGCAGCTTGAATACAGGGACTTACAATGAGCAGTTCTTC. Full variable domain (remainder filled in from reference TRBV5-1 and TRBJ2-1): KAGVTQTPRYLIKTRGQQVTLSCSPISGHRSVSWYQQTPGQGLQFLFEYFSETQRNKGNFPGRFSGRQFSNSRSEMNVSTLELGDSALYLCASSLNTGTYNEQFFGPGTRLTVL.

V and J are TRBV7-9 and TRBJ2-5; D perhaps matches TRBD1 (5 bases). The CDR3 runs 13 residues. The germline V and J ends were trimmed by 8 bases and 6 bases, with 16 bases remaining between them. CDR1 is SEHNR and CDR2 is FQNEAQ in the germline V gene (reference sequence). The CDR3 loop reads CASLIGDRQTQYF. CDR3 bases: TGTGCCAGCCTTATAGGGGATCGGCAGACCCAGTACTTC.

This clonotype has just a few counts. Germline and junction disagree at one end, which may indicate a read error. The rearrangement uses TRBV7-2 and TRBJ1-2; TRBD1 matches at 7 bases. Germline V CDR1 and CDR2: SGHTA, FQGNSA. The CDR3 is 13 amino acids. DNA of the CDR3: TGTGCCAGCACCTTACAGGGGATCTATGGCTACACCTTC. Its protein is CASTLQGIYGYTF.

The chain uses TRBV7-2 and TRBJ2-5; maybe TRBD1 (5 bases). V lost 5 bases and J 5 bases, leaving 21 bases between the germline ends. There are 16 residues in the CDR3. CDR1 is SGHTA and CDR2 is FQGNSA in the germline V gene. CDR3 amino acids: CASSPQGRRGMETQYF. DNA for the CDR3: TGTGCCAGCAGCCCCCAGGGTCGTAGGGGAATGGAGACCCAGTACTTC.

The chain links TRBV7-3 to TRBJ2-5; D is undetermined. The tail of the sequence fits TRBJ2-1 better, so the J call may be wrong. CDR3 length: 12 amino acids. Looked up from germline, CDR1 is SGHTA and CDR2 is FQGTGA. CDR3 sequence reads: CASSLVGFEQFF. In DNA, the CDR3 is TGTGCCAGCAGCTTAGTAGGGTTTGAGCAGTTCTTC.

The sample holds a few counts of this clonotype. The genes are TRBV4-2 and TRBJ2-5; TRBD1 aligns across 7 bases. This CDR3 contains 14 residues. CDR1 and CDR2 from the germline V gene are LGHNA and YNFKEQ. Germline trimming cut 0 bases from V and 7 bases from J; bases unmatched to any gene: 5. This chain's CDR3 is CASSQETGRGTQYF. CDR3 bases: TGTGCCAGCAGCCAAGAGACAGGGCGAGGGACCCAGTACTTC.

The chain is built from TRBV5-1 and TRBJ1-5; D is perhaps TRBD1 (5 bases). V dropped 4 bases and J dropped 3 bases, with 8 bases sitting between them. The CDR3 runs 13 residues. Germline values: CDR1 SGHRS, CDR2 YFSETQ. The CDR3 bases are TGCGCCAGCAGCCGGGACCACAATCAGCCCCAGCATTTT. Residues: CASSRDHNQPQHF.

The count of this clonotype is one. One end of the junction fails to match germline, which may point to a read error. The J gene is TRBJ2-2, the V gene TRBV12-3 or TRBV12-4; possibly TRBD1 for D (5 bases). This CDR3 spans 15 amino acids. CDR3: CAGSLRGQNTGELFF. CDR3 DNA sequence: TGTGCCGGCAGTTTAAGGGGCCAGAACACCGGGGAGCTGTTTTTT.

The chain couples TRBV7-2 to TRBJ2-5; 7 bases are a match to TRBD1. Germline CDR1 is SGHTA and CDR2 is FQGNSA. With 0 bases clipped from V and 2 bases from J, the junction kept 3 bases outside the gene matches. This CDR3 has 15 amino acids. The CDR3 DNA reads TGTGCCAGCAGCTTAGCTGGGACAGTGCAAGAGACCCAGTACTTC. Amino acids: CASSLAGTVQETQYF.

Details on this clonotype: This may come from a read error, since a much larger clone is one base off. The chain combines TRBV5-6 with TRBJ2-4, with 10 bases lining up with TRBD1. V shed 0 bases and J 3 bases; nucleotides not matched to a gene: 3. CDR3 length: 16 residues. CDR1 and CDR2 (germline): SGHDT, YYEEEE. CDR3 region: CASSLVGQGVKNIQYF. In DNA form, the CDR3 reads TGTGCCAGCAGCTTGGTAGGACAGGGGGTCAAAAACATTCAGTACTTC.

The CDR3 region is CASSLWTGSDTQYF. The DNA for the CDR3 is TGTGCCAGCAGCTTGTGGACAGGGTCAGATACGCAGTATTTT. The chain uses TRBV5-5 and TRBJ2-3, with TRBD1 matching 8 bases. This CDR3 is built from 14 residues. CDR1 and CDR2 (germline): SGHKS, YYEKEE (reference sequence). The trim removed 1 base at V and 4 bases at J, leaving 2 bases unmatched.